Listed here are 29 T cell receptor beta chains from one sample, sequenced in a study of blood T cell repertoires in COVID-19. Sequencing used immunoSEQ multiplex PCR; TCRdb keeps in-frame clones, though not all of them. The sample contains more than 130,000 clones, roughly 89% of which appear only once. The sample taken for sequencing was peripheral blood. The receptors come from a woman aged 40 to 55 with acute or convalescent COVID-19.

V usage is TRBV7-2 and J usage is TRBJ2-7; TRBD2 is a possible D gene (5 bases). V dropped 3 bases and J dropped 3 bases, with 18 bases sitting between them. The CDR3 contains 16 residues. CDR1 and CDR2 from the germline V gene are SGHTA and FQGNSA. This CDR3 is CASSFLGSPPLYEQYF. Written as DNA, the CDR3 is TGTGCCAGCAGCTTTCTTGGGAGCCCCCCTCTCTACGAGCAGTACTTC.

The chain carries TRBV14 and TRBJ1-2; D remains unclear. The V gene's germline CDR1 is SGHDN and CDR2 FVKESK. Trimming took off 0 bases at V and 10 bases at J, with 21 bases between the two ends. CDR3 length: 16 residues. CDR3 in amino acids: CASSQEGSYSSHFYTF. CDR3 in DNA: TGTGCCAGCAGCCAAGAAGGGAGTTACTCGAGTCATTTCTACACCTTC.

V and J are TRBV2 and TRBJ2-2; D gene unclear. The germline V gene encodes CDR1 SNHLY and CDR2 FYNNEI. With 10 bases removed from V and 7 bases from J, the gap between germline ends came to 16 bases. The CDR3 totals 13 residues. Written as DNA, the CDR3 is TGTGCCACCACCTTTTCGAGCCTCGGGGAGCTGTTTTTT. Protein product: CATTFSSLGELFF.

CDR3 coding DNA: TGTGCCAGCAGCCCGGACAGTTACTATGGCTACACCTTC. Translation gives CASSPDSYYGYTF. The chain carries TRBV7-9 and TRBJ1-2, with TRBD1 as a possible D gene (6 bases). The V gene's germline CDR1 is SEHNR and CDR2 FQNEAQ (reference sequence). V shed 5 bases and J shed 3 bases, with 10 bases lying between them. The CDR3 totals 13 residues.

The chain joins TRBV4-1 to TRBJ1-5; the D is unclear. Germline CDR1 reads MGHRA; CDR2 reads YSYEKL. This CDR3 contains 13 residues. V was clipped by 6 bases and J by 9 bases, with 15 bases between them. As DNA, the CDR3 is TGCGCCAGCAGTCTTCAGGTGGCAATGCCCCAGCATTTT. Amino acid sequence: CASSLQVAMPQHF.

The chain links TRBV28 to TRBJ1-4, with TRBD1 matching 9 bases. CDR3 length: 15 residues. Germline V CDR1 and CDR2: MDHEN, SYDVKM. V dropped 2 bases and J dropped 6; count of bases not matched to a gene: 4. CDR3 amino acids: CASSLGGTGYEKLFF. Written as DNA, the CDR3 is TGTGCCAGCAGTTTAGGAGGGACAGGGTATGAAAAACTGTTTTTT.

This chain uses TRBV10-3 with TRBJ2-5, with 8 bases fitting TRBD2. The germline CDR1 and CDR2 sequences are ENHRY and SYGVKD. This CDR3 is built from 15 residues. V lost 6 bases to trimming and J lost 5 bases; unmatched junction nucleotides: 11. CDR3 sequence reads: CAIRASGGPGETQYF. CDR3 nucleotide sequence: TGTGCCATCAGGGCCTCGGGGGGGCCGGGTGAGACCCAGTACTTC.

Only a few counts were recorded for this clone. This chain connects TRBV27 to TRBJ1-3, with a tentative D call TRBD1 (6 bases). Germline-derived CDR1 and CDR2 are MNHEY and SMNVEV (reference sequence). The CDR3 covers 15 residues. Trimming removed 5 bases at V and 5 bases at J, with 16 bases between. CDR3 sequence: CASSPLGGGRNTIYF. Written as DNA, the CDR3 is TGTGCCAGCAGTCCACTTGGGGGGGGCAGAAACACCATATATTTT.

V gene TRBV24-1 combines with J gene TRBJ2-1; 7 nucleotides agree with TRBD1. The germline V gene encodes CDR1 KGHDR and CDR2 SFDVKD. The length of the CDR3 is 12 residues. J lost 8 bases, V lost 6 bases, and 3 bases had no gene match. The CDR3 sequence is CATSLQGDEQFF. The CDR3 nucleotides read TGTGCCACCAGTCTCCAGGGGGATGAGCAGTTCTTC.

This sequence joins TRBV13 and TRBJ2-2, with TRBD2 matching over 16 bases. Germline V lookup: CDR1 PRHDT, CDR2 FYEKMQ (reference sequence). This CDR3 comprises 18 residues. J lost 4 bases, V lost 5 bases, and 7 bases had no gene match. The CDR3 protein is CASSPGLAGGRGTGELFF. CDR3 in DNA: TGTGCCAGCAGCCCGGGACTAGCGGGGGGGCGGGGCACCGGGGAGCTGTTTTTT.

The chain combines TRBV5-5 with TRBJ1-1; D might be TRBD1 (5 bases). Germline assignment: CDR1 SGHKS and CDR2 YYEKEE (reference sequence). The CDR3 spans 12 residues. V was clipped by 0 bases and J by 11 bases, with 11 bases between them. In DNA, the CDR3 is TGTGCCAGCAGCTTGGGGAACAGGTGGGCTTTCTTT. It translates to CASSLGNRWAFF.

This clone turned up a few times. The CDR3, as DNA: TGTGCCAGCAGCTTAACAGGGTTGGGATTCACTGAAGCTTTCTTT. Translation gives CASSLTGLGFTEAFF. This chain joins TRBV11-1 and TRBJ1-1; TRBD1 might be the D (6 bases). V was pared by 2 bases and J by 4 bases, with 14 bases between. Per the germline V gene, CDR1 is SGHAT and CDR2 is FQDESV (reference sequence). The CDR3 sequence is 15 residues long.

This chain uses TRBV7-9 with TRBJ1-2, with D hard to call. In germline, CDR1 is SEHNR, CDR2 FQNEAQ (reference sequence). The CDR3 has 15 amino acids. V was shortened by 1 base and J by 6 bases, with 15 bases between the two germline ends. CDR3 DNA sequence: TGTGCCAGCAGCTTAGGCCCAGATACTATACATGGCTACACCTTC. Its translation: CASSLGPDTIHGYTF.

The CDR3 DNA reads TGTGCTAGTGGTTTGGTAGGGCTAGCGGGAGGGTCCGTTAGCACAGATACGCAGTATTTT. This gives the protein CASGLVGLAGGSVSTDTQYF. The chain couples TRBV12-5 to TRBJ2-3, with 12 bases matching TRBD2. The CDR3 has 20 amino acids. CDR1 and CDR2 (germline): LGHNT, FRNRAP. The J segment lost 0 bases and the V segment lost 0 bases, leaving 10 bases of the junction unmatched.

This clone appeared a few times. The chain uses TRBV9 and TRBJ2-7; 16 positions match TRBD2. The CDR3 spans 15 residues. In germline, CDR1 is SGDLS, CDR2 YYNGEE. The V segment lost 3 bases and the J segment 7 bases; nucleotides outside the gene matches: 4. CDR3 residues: CASSAGTSGGEEQYF. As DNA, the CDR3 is TGTGCCAGCAGCGCGGGGACTAGCGGGGGGGAGGAGCAGTACTTC.

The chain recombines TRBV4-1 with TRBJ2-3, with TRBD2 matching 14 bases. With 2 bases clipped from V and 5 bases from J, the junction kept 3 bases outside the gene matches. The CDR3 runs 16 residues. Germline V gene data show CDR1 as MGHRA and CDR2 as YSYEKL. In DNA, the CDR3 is TGCGCCAGCAGCCAACGGGGACTAGCGGGGGAAGATACGCAGTATTTT. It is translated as CASSQRGLAGEDTQYF.

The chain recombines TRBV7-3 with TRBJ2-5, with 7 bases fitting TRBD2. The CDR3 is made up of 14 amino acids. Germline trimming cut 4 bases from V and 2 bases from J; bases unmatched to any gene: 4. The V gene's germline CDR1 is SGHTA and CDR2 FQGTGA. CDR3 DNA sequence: TGTGCCAGCAGCTATGGCGGGGGACAAGAGACCCAGTACTTC. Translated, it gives CASSYGGGQETQYF.

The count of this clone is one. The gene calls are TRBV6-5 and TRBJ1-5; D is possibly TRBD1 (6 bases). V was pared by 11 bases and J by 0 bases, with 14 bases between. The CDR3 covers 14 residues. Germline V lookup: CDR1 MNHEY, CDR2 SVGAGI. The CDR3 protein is CASQGQNSNQPQHF. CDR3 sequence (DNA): TGTGCCTCACAAGGACAGAATAGCAATCAGCCCCAGCATTTT.

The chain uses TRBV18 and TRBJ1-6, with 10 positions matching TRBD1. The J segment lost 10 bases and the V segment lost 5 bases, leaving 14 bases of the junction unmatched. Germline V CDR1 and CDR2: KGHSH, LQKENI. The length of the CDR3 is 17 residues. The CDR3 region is CASSSMPGQGIESPLHF. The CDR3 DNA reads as TGTGCCAGCTCATCAATGCCGGGACAGGGGATTGAGTCACCCCTCCACTTT.

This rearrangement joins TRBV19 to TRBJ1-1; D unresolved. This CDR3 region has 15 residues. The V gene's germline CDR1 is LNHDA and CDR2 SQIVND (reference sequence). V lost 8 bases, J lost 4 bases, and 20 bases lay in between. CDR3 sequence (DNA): TGTGCCAGTGGTAGGGCGCGGAATGGAGGCACTGAAGCTTTCTTT. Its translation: CASGRARNGGTEAFF.

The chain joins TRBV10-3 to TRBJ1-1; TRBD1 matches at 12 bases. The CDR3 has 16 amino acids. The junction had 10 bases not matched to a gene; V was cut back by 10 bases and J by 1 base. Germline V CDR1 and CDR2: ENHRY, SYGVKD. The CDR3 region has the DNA TGTGCCACTAAAACAGGGACAGGGGGCGCGAACACTGAAGCTTTCTTT. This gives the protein CATKTGTGGANTEAFF.

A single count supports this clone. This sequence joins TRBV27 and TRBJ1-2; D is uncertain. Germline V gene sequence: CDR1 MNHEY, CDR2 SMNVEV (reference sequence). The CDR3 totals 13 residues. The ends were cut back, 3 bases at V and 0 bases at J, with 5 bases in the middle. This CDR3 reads CASSLRANYGYTF. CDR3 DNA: TGTGCCAGCAGTTTGCGGGCTAACTATGGCTACACCTTC.

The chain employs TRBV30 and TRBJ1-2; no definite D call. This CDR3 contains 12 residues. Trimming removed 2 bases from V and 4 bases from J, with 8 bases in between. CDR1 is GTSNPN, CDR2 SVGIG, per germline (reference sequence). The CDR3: CAWSPHPYGYTF. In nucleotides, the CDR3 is TGTGCCTGGAGTCCACATCCCTATGGCTACACCTTC.

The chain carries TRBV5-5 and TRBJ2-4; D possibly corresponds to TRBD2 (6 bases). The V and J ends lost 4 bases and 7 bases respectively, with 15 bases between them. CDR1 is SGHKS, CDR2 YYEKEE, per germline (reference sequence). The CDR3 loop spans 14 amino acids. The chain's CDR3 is CASSRGVAGNIQYF. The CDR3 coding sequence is TGTGCCAGCAGCCGGGGCGTGGCGGGGAACATTCAGTACTTC.

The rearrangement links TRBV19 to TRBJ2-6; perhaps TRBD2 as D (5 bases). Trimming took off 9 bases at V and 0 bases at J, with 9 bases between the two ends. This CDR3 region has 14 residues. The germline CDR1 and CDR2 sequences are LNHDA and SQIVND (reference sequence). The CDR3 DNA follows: TGTGCCAGGGTGGGGAGCTCTGGGGCCAACGTCCTGACTTTC. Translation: CARVGSSGANVLTF.

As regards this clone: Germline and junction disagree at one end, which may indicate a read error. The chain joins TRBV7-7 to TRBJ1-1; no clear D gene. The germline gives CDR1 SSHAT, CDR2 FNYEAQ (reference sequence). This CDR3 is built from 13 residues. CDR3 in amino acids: CASSALEHTEAFF. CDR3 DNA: TGTGCTAGCAGCGCCCTGGAGCACACTGAAGCTTTCTTT.

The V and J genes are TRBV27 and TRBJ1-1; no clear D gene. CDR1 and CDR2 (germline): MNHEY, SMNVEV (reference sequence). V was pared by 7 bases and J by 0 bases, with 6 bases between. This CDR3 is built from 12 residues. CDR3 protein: CASTLLNTEAFF. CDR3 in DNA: TGTGCCAGCACCCTCCTGAACACTGAAGCTTTCTTT.

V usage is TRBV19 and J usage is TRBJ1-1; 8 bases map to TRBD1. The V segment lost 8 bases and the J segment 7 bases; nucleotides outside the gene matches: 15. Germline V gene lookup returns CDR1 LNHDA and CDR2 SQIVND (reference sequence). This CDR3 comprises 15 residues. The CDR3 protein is CASRSMAGGKNEAFF. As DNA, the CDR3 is TGTGCCAGTCGATCGATGGCAGGGGGCAAAAATGAAGCTTTCTTT.

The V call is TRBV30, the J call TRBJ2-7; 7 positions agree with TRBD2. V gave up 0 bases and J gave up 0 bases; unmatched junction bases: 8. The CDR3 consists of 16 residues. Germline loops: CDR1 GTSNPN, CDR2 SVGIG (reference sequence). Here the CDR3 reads CAWSVLGRGSSYEQYF. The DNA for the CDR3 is TGTGCCTGGAGTGTACTTGGGCGGGGGAGCTCCTACGAGCAGTACTTC.